The 21 T cell receptor beta chains presented below share a single source sample, sequenced in a study of identical twins. TCRdb re-called the 5' RACE reads through MiXCR, storing one row per CDR3 protein. The sample lists around 960,000 distinct CDR3 sequences, 9% to 15% seen once, with 1.5% to 2% in the top ten. These records were also assigned to another study, of yellow fever vaccine responses in identical twins.

The sequenced material came from PBMCs. The origin of the receptors is a woman younger than 30 in good health.

This clonotype has a handful of counts. The chain employs TRBV3-1 and TRBJ2-3; 13 bases align to TRBD2. This CDR3 contains 17 residues. Looked up from germline, CDR1 is LGHDT and CDR2 is YNNKEL (reference sequence). Unmatched junction bases numbered 9, after V lost 4 bases and J lost 5 bases. In DNA, the CDR3 is TGTGCCAGCAGCCCGGGACTAGCGGGGCGACCAGGAGATACGCAGTATTTT. This codes for CASSPGLAGRPGDTQYF.

The CDR3 DNA reads TGCAGTGCTACCTTAGGCGGGGCGCGACGTAGCACAGATACGCAGTATTTT. Translation: CSATLGGARRSTDTQYF. The chain recombines TRBV20-1 with TRBJ2-3; a weak D match, TRBD2 (6 bases). V was pared by 4 bases and J by 0 bases, with 20 bases between. Germline lookup yields CDR1 DFQATT and CDR2 SNEGSKA (reference sequence). This CDR3 comprises 17 residues.

V is TRBV7-9 and J is TRBJ2-5, with D hard to call. The CDR3 consists of 14 residues. The V and J ends lost 0 bases and 3 bases respectively, with 8 bases between them. CDR1 and CDR2 (germline): SEHNR, FQNEAQ (reference sequence). For the CDR3, the DNA is TGTGCCAGCAGCTTAGCCTTGGGGAAAGAGACCCAGTACTTC. Amino acids: CASSLALGKETQYF.

The CDR3 DNA follows: TGCAGTGCTAGTCGCACCTCGGCAGATACGCAGTATTTT. Protein: CSASRTSADTQYF. The rearrangement links TRBV20-1 to TRBJ2-3; no clear D. Looked up from germline, CDR1 is DFQATT and CDR2 is SNEGSKA (reference sequence). This CDR3 has 13 residues. Deletions cut 3 bases from V and 4 bases from J, with 11 bases between.

The genes are TRBV9 and TRBJ2-1; 9 nucleotides agree with TRBD1. In germline, CDR1 is SGDLS, CDR2 YYNGEE. The CDR3 is 15 residues long. After removal of 0 bases from V and 9 bases from J, the junction contained 7 bases not matched to a gene. CDR3 in amino acids: CASSVAAGQGLEQFF. The CDR3 bases are TGTGCCAGCAGCGTAGCTGCAGGACAGGGGCTTGAGCAGTTCTTC.

V and J are TRBV10-1 and TRBJ2-1; 9 nucleotides agree with TRBD2. With 0 bases clipped from V and 6 bases from J, the junction kept 6 bases outside the gene matches. The CDR3 consists of 16 residues. Germline CDR1 is WNHNN and CDR2 is SYGVQD (reference sequence). The CDR3 DNA reads TGCGCCAGCAGTGAGTCTAGGACTAGCGCAAGCAATGAGCAGTTCTTC. Translating gives CASSESRTSASNEQFF.

This chain joins TRBV18 and TRBJ1-4; D gene unclear. CDR1 and CDR2 (germline): KGHSH, LQKENI. V was cut by 2 bases and J by 4 bases, with 5 bases left in between. CDR3 length: 13 residues. The CDR3 region has the DNA TGTGCCAGCTCACCAGGGGATAATGAAAAACTGTTTTTT. Encoded protein: CASSPGDNEKLFF.

This clonotype was picked up a small number of times. V gene TRBV24-1 combines with J gene TRBJ2-3; D is perhaps TRBD1 (5 bases). V lost 2 bases to trimming and J lost 0 bases, with 20 bases between them. This CDR3 region has 19 residues. Germline loops: CDR1 KGHDR, CDR2 SFDVKD. In DNA, the CDR3 is TGTGCCACCAGTGATTCAATCGTCCGGACACTGACTAGCACAGATACGCAGTATTTT. This sequence encodes CATSDSIVRTLTSTDTQYF.

The chain carries TRBV19 and TRBJ2-7; TRBD2 might be the D (5 bases). The germline V gene encodes CDR1 LNHDA and CDR2 SQIVND (reference sequence). V dropped 0 bases and J dropped 3 bases, with 12 bases sitting between them. This CDR3 region has 15 residues. The CDR3 coding sequence is TGTGCCAGTAGTATAGATGGCCTAGCAGGCTACGAGCAGTACTTC. Translation: CASSIDGLAGYEQYF.

The chain joins TRBV7-9 to TRBJ2-4, with 11 bases lining up with TRBD2. Germline CDR1 reads SEHNR; CDR2 reads FQNEAQ (reference sequence). The length of the CDR3 is 16 residues. Trimming removed 1 base from V and 5 bases from J; junction bases left unmatched: 4. The CDR3 loop is CASSLETSGAENIQYF. In DNA form, the CDR3 reads TGTGCCAGCAGCTTAGAGACTAGCGGGGCCGAAAACATTCAGTACTTC.

This clonotype was found a few times. A much larger clonotype is one base distant, so this may be a read error. The chain couples TRBV13 to TRBJ2-7, with 7 positions matching TRBD1. The CDR3 length is 13 residues. Germline V gene lookup returns CDR1 PRHDT and CDR2 FYEKMQ (reference sequence). CDR3 bases: TGTGCCAGCAGCCTCGGACAGGTCTACGAGCTGTACTTC. Translating it yields CASSLGQVYELYF. The full variable domain, completed using reference TRBV13 and TRBJ2-7, is AAGVIQSPRHLIKEKRETATLKCYPIPRHDTVYWYQQGPGQDPQFLISFYEKMQSDKGSIPDRFSAQQFSDYHSELNMSSLELGDSALYFCASSLGQVYELYFGPGTRLTVT.

This clonotype turned up a few times. The chain has TRBV18 and TRBJ2-1, with D perhaps TRBD1 (5 bases). Trimming shortened V by 8 bases and J by 1 base, and 12 bases separated the two germline ends. The length of the CDR3 is 14 residues. Germline lookup yields CDR1 KGHSH and CDR2 LQKENI. The CDR3 nucleotides read TGTGCCAGCACGACAGCCCTATCCTACAATGAGCAGTTCTTC. It is translated as CASTTALSYNEQFF.

This clonotype was seen a few times. V gene TRBV6-5 combines with J gene TRBJ1-6, with D uncertain. V was clipped by 1 base and J by 7 bases, with 8 bases between them. Germline V CDR1 and CDR2: MNHEY, SVGAGI. CDR3 size: 14 residues. The chain's CDR3 is CASSYYSENSPLHF. The CDR3 DNA reads TGTGCCAGCAGTTACTACAGTGAAAATTCACCCCTCCACTTT.

This chain joins TRBV24-1 and TRBJ2-1, with TRBD2 matching over 7 bases. The length of the CDR3 is 14 residues. Germline V CDR1 and CDR2: KGHDR, SFDVKD. The junction had 8 bases not matched to a gene; V was cut back by 5 bases and J by 8 bases. The CDR3 DNA is TGTGCCACCAGTGGTAAGCGGGAAGTGGATGAGCAGTTCTTC. Amino acids: CATSGKREVDEQFF.

This clonotype was found a few times. The chain couples TRBV12-3 or TRBV12-4 to TRBJ1-6; 9 positions agree with TRBD1. The J segment lost 1 base and the V segment lost 6 bases, leaving 4 bases of the junction unmatched. There are 16 residues in the CDR3. The CDR3 sequence: CASRPGQGSYNSPLHF. The DNA of the CDR3 is TGTGCCAGCAGACCGGGACAGGGATCCTATAATTCACCCCTCCACTTT.

This chain uses TRBV7-2 with TRBJ1-1; D is ambiguous. Germline loops: CDR1 SGHTA, CDR2 FQGNSA. The CDR3 has 13 residues. V lost 5 bases and J 4 bases, leaving 11 bases between the germline ends. CDR3 sequence reads: CASSAHGVTEAFF. CDR3 DNA sequence: TGTGCCAGCAGCGCGCACGGTGTCACTGAAGCTTTCTTT.

This clonotype was counted many times. This chain connects TRBV28 to TRBJ2-3; D not certain. CDR3 size: 14 residues. Germline V lookup: CDR1 MDHEN, CDR2 SYDVKM. Trimming removed 6 bases from V and 6 bases from J, with 16 bases in between. The CDR3 loop reads CASSFLSLGDTQYF. The CDR3, as DNA: TGTGCCAGCAGCTTTTTATCCCTAGGGGATACGCAGTATTTT.

This clonotype turned up a few times. The rearrangement joins TRBV20-1 to TRBJ2-7; 10 bases align to TRBD1. The CDR3 contains 13 residues. The V gene end was trimmed by 2 bases and the J gene end by 3 bases; junction bases not matched to a gene: 1. Germline V gene data show CDR1 as DFQATT and CDR2 as SNEGSKA (reference sequence). The CDR3 protein is CSARRTGGYEQYV. Here the CDR3 DNA reads TGCAGTGCTAGAAGGACAGGGGGCTACGAGCAGTACGTC.

The chain has TRBV19 and TRBJ2-2; TRBD2 might be the D (5 bases). CDR1 and CDR2 from the germline V gene are LNHDA and SQIVND (reference sequence). V lost 10 bases, J lost 6 bases, and 12 bases lay in between. CDR3 length equals 12 residues. CDR3 coding DNA: TGTGCCACCTATATGGAGGCCGGGGAGCTGTTTTTT. This translates into CATYMEAGELFF.

This sequence joins TRBV3-1 and TRBJ2-7; D is unclear. CDR3 length equals 13 residues. The V and J ends lost 4 bases and 8 bases respectively, with 15 bases between them. The V gene's germline CDR1 is LGHDT and CDR2 YNNKEL (reference sequence). The CDR3 sequence is CASSLGSIEKQYF. The CDR3 DNA reads TGTGCCAGCAGCCTAGGATCTATTGAGAAGCAGTACTTC.

This clonotype was recorded a few times. The chain combines TRBV3-1 with TRBJ2-1, with D possibly TRBD1 on 5 matching bases. V was trimmed by 2 bases and J by 7 bases, leaving 12 bases between them. The CDR3 runs to 14 residues. CDR1 and CDR2 from the germline V gene are LGHDT and YNNKEL (reference sequence). CDR3 loop: CASSQIAKGNEQFF. CDR3 coding DNA: TGTGCCAGCAGCCAAATCGCAAAGGGGAATGAGCAGTTCTTC.